The 22 T cell receptor beta chains given below trace back to one sample, sequenced in a study of shared clonotypes between healthy human individuals. Here immunoSEQ multiplex PCR was the method, and the copy in TCRdb shows in-frame clones only, minus some. The top ten clones hold 24% of a sample with roughly 890,000 clones, roughly 92% of them seen once. Terminally differentiated effector memory CD45RA+ cells were excluded from the naive CD8 cells, which were CD45RO-negative and positively selected for CCR7. The specimen sequenced was naive CD8+ T cells sorted from blood. These receptor sequences come from a man aged 30 to 39 in good health.

This clone was detected only a few times. The genes are TRBV11-1 and TRBJ1-3; D uncertain. CDR3 length: 13 amino acids. Trimming stripped 11 bases from V and 1 base from J, with 12 bases between. CDR1 and CDR2 from the germline V gene are SGHAT and FQDESV (reference sequence). CDR3 sequence reads: CASREGSGNTIYF. In DNA form, the CDR3 reads TGTGCCTCCCGAGAAGGATCTGGAAACACCATATATTTT.

The chain recombines TRBV27 with TRBJ1-1, with D uncertain. Per the germline V gene, CDR1 is MNHEY and CDR2 is SMNVEV (reference sequence). Trimming removed 5 bases from V and 1 base from J, with 11 bases in between. The CDR3 covers 14 residues. CDR3 bases: TGTGCCAGCAGTCATGAGCCTCAGAACACTGAAGCTTTCTTT. This gives the protein CASSHEPQNTEAFF.

This sequence joins TRBV6-5 and TRBJ1-4, with 7 positions matching TRBD1. The CDR3 totals 13 residues. The V gene's germline CDR1 is MNHEY and CDR2 SVGAGI. The trim removed 7 bases at V and 8 bases at J, leaving 7 bases unmatched. The chain's CDR3 is CASIDRVREKLFF. DNA for the CDR3: TGTGCCAGCATTGACAGGGTACGCGAAAAACTGTTTTTT.

The J gene is TRBJ2-7, the V gene TRBV9; D not resolved. Germline assignment: CDR1 SGDLS and CDR2 YYNGEE. The V gene lost 2 bases and the J gene lost 2 bases, with 11 bases spanning the gap. The CDR3 runs 14 residues. For the CDR3, the DNA is TGTGCCAGCAGCGTCGGCCGGAAACCCTACGAGCAGTACTTC. Translated, it gives CASSVGRKPYEQYF.

The chain recombines TRBV27 with TRBJ1-1, with 8 nucleotides matching TRBD1. The germline V gene encodes CDR1 MNHEY and CDR2 SMNVEV (reference sequence). The V and J ends lost 8 bases and 6 bases, in that order; junction bases with no gene match: 17. This CDR3 is 16 amino acids long. In nucleotides, the CDR3 is TGTGCCAGCCAGAAAAACTTATACAGGGGGGGGCCTGAAGCTTTCTTT. This translates into CASQKNLYRGGPEAFF.

V gene TRBV27 combines with J gene TRBJ1-1; unclear D gene. The germline V and J ends were trimmed by 7 bases and 1 base, with 16 bases remaining between them. Germline-derived CDR1 and CDR2 are MNHEY and SMNVEV (reference sequence). The length of the CDR3 is 15 residues. CDR3 residues: CASINLSGWNTEAFF. DNA for the CDR3: TGTGCCAGCATTAATCTTTCTGGGTGGAACACTGAAGCTTTCTTT.

This chain joins TRBV7-8 and TRBJ1-2; D remains ambiguous. CDR3 length equals 10 residues. Trimming stripped 8 bases from V and 13 bases from J, with 14 bases between. Germline CDR1 SGHVS, CDR2 FQNEAQ. The CDR3 loop reads CASLGIRPTF. CDR3 DNA sequence: TGTGCCAGCTTGGGGATTCGGCCCACCTTC.

This clone was counted a single time. This rearrangement joins TRBV19 to TRBJ2-7; D is ambiguous. The germline gives CDR1 LNHDA, CDR2 SQIVND (reference sequence). The CDR3 is 14 residues long. Deletions cut 5 bases from V and 5 bases from J, with 16 bases between. CDR3 in DNA: TGTGCCAGTAGTCCTTACCGCCCAAGCGACGAGCAGTACTTC. The encoded protein is CASSPYRPSDEQYF.

This chain joins TRBV2 and TRBJ2-5, with 8 bases lining up with TRBD1. V was clipped by 6 bases and J by 1 base; unmatched bases: 13. Germline lookup yields CDR1 SNHLY and CDR2 FYNNEI. The CDR3 runs to 17 residues. The CDR3 loop is CASRAPGQATSQETQYF. The CDR3 region has the DNA TGTGCCAGCAGGGCACCGGGACAGGCTACCTCCCAAGAGACCCAGTACTTC.

The V gene is TRBV19, the J gene TRBJ2-7, with TRBD1 matching 7 bases. Unmatched junction bases numbered 9, after V lost 4 bases and J lost 0 bases. Germline V gives CDR1 LNHDA, CDR2 SQIVND (reference sequence). This CDR3 has 16 residues. The CDR3 DNA sequence: TGTGCCAGTAGTAAGGTCCCCGGGACAGACTCCTACGAGCAGTACTTC. Translating gives CASSKVPGTDSYEQYF.

The gene calls are TRBV14 and TRBJ2-2, with TRBD2 matching 12 bases. This CDR3 contains 17 residues. Germline assignment: CDR1 SGHDN and CDR2 FVKESK. With 0 bases clipped from V and 6 bases from J, the junction kept 5 bases outside the gene matches. The CDR3 loop is CASSQDVRLAGAGELFF. The CDR3 DNA sequence: TGTGCCAGCAGCCAAGATGTGAGACTAGCGGGAGCCGGGGAGCTGTTTTTT.

The V gene is TRBV7-2, the J gene TRBJ1-2, with D possibly matching TRBD1 (5 bases). The CDR3 covers 15 residues. V lost 7 bases and J 0 bases, leaving 15 bases between the germline ends. CDR1 SGHTA and CDR2 FQGNSA come from the germline V gene. CDR3 in amino acids: CASNQWGGTNYGYTF. For the CDR3, the DNA is TGTGCCAGCAACCAATGGGGGGGTACTAACTATGGCTACACCTTC. The full variable domain, its missing parts supplied by reference TRBV7-2 and TRBJ1-2, is GAGVSQSPSNKVTEKGKDVELRCDPISGHTALYWYRQSLGQGLEFLIYFQGNSAPDKSGLPSDRFSAERTGGSVSTLTIQRTQQEDSAVYLCASNQWGGTNYGYTFGSGTRLTVV.

The gene calls are TRBV5-1 and TRBJ2-3, with a possible D match to TRBD1 (5 bases). With 0 bases removed from V and 6 bases from J, the gap between germline ends came to 14 bases. Germline V gene data show CDR1 as SGHRS and CDR2 as YFSETQ. This CDR3 is 15 amino acids long. The CDR3 DNA reads TGCGCCAGCAGCTTGGTGGTCCAGGGTTCCGATACGCAGTATTTT. This encodes CASSLVVQGSDTQYF.

The gene calls are TRBV29-1 and TRBJ2-5; D uncertain. Trimming took 8 bases from V and 1 from J, leaving 5 bases between them. Germline V lookup: CDR1 SQVTM, CDR2 ANQGSEA. The CDR3 sequence is 10 residues long. The CDR3 loop is CSPFQETQYF. The CDR3 nucleotides are TGCAGCCCCTTCCAAGAGACCCAGTACTTC.

The chain is built from TRBV28 and TRBJ2-7; TRBD2 matches 13 bases. The CDR3 is 16 residues long. CDR1 is MDHEN, CDR2 SYDVKM, per germline. V was clipped by 5 bases and J by 6 bases; unmatched bases: 10. Here the CDR3 reads CASSLFRLAGGAEQYF. The CDR3 DNA sequence: TGTGCCAGCAGTCTATTCCGACTAGCGGGAGGCGCCGAGCAGTACTTC.

The chain employs TRBV11-2 and TRBJ2-3; 9 bases map to TRBD1. Germline-derived CDR1 and CDR2 are SGHAT and FQNNGV. The junction had 4 bases not matched to a gene; V was cut back by 4 bases and J by 2 bases. CDR3 size: 15 residues. The CDR3, as DNA: TGTGCCAGCAGCTCTTGGACAGGGGACACAGATACGCAGTATTTT. It codes for CASSSWTGDTDTQYF.

The chain links TRBV6-4 to TRBJ1-2; D is undetermined. CDR3 length: 13 residues. The V gene lost 7 bases and the J gene lost 8 bases, with 17 bases spanning the gap. Germline CDR1 is MRHNA and CDR2 is SNTAGT. The CDR3 sequence is CASTPSRARGYTF. The CDR3 nucleotides are TGTGCCAGCACTCCAAGTAGGGCGAGGGGCTACACCTTC.

The chain recombines TRBV7-2 with TRBJ1-3; possible D gene TRBD1, 6 bases. The V end was cut by 1 base, the J end by 2 bases, with 21 bases between. The CDR3 is 19 amino acids. Germline CDR1 is SGHTA and CDR2 is FQGNSA. In DNA form, the CDR3 reads TGTGCCAGCAGCTTAGGGAAAACCCCCGGGGACACGCCTGGAAACACCATATATTTT. This codes for CASSLGKTPGDTPGNTIYF.

The chain recombines TRBV2 with TRBJ2-2, with D maybe TRBD2 (5 bases). This CDR3 spans 15 amino acids. The germline V and J ends were trimmed by 6 bases and 6 bases, with 17 bases remaining between them. Germline V gene data show CDR1 as SNHLY and CDR2 as FYNNEI. The CDR3 sequence is CASRFGLKAPGELFF. CDR3 in DNA: TGTGCCAGCAGATTTGGACTTAAAGCTCCCGGGGAGCTGTTTTTT.

Turning to this clone: Within the sample, other DNA sequences also encode this same CDR3. V usage is TRBV7-9 and J usage is TRBJ1-5, with D unresolved. Germline CDR1 is SEHNR and CDR2 is FQNEAQ (reference sequence). V was clipped by 2 bases and J by 0 bases, with 5 bases between them. The CDR3 length is 14 residues. The CDR3 loop is CASSLTDSNQPQHF. The CDR3 nucleotides are TGTGCCAGCAGCTTAACTGATAGCAATCAGCCCCAGCATTTT.

A note on this clone: Other DNA sequences in the same sample also yield this CDR3. The chain recombines TRBV29-1 with TRBJ2-1; D not resolved. Germline assignment: CDR1 SQVTM and CDR2 ANQGSEA. V dropped 4 bases and J dropped 6 bases, with 4 bases sitting between them. This CDR3 is built from 10 residues. CDR3 region: CSVGGNEQFF. The CDR3 coding sequence is TGCAGCGTTGGGGGCAATGAGCAGTTCTTC.

About this clone itself: This sample includes further DNA sequences coding for the same CDR3. V usage is TRBV5-4 and J usage is TRBJ2-7; no definite D call. Trimming left V 2 bases short and J 4 bases short, with 4 bases between. The CDR3 consists of 11 residues. In germline, CDR1 is SGHNT, CDR2 YYREEE (reference sequence). DNA for the CDR3: TGTGCCAGCAGCTTCGGGTACGAGCAGTACTTC. Its translation: CASSFGYEQYF.